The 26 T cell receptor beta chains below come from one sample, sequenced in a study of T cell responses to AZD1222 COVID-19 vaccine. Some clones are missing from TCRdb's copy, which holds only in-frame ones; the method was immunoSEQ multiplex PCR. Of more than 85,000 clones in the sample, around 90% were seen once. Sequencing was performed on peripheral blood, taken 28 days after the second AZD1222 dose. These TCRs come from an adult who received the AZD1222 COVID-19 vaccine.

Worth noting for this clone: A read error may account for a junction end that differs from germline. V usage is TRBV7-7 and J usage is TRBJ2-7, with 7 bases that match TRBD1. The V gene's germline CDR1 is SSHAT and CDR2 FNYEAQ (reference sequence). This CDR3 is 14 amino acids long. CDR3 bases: TGTGCTAGCAGCTTAGAGCCAGGGGGCTACGAGCAGTACTTC. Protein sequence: CASSLEPGGYEQYF.

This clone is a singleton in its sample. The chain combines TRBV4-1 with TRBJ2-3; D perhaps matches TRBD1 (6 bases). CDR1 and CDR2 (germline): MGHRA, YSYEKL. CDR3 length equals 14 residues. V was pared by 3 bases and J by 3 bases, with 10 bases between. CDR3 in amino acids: CASSQGANTDTQYF. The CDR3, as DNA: TGCGCCAGCAGCCAGGGGGCGAATACAGATACGCAGTATTTT.

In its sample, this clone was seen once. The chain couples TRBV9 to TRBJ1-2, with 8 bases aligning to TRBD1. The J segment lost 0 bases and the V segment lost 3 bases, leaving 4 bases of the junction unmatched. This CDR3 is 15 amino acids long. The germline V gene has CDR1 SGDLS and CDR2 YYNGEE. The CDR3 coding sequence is TGTGCCAGCAGCGCCTCAGGGGGCCCTAACTATGGCTACACCTTC. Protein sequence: CASSASGGPNYGYTF.

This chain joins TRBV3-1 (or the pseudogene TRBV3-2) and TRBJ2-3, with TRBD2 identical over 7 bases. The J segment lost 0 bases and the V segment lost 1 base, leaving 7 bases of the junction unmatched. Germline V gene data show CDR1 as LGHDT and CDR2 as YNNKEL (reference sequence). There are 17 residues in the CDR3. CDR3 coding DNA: TGTGCCAGCAGCCAAGGTCCTAGCGGAGAGAGCACAGATACGCAGTATTTT. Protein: CASSQGPSGESTDTQYF.

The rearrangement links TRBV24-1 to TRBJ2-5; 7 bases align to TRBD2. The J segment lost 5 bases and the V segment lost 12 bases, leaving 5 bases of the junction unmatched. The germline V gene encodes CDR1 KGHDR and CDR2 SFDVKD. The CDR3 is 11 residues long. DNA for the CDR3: TGTGCCGGGGGGGGAAGGGAGACCCAGTACTTC. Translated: CAGGGRETQYF.

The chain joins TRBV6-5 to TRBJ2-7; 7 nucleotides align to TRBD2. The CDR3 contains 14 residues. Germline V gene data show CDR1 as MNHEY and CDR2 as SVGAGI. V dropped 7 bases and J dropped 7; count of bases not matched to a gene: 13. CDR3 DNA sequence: TGTGCCAGCAACACAGCGGGGACCCATTATGAGCAGTACTTC. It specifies CASNTAGTHYEQYF.

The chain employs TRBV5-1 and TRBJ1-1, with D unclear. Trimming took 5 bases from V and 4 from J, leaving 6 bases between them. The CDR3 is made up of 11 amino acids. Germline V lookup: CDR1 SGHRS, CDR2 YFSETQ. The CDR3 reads CASSATTEAFF. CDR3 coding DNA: TGCGCCAGCAGTGCGACCACTGAAGCTTTCTTT. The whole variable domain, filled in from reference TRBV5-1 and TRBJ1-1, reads KAGVTQTPRYLIKTRGQQVTLSCSPISGHRSVSWYQQTPGQGLQFLFEYFSETQRNKGNFPGRFSGRQFSNSRSEMNVSTLELGDSALYLCASSATTEAFFGQGTRLTVV.

The CDR3, as DNA: TGTGCCAGCAGCGATACCGGGACTAGCGGCACAGATACGCAGTATTTT. Translated: CASSDTGTSGTDTQYF. The chain uses TRBV6-4 and TRBJ2-3, with 10 bases lining up with TRBD2. The junction had 7 bases not matched to a gene; V was cut back by 6 bases and J by 1 base. The germline gives CDR1 MRHNA, CDR2 SNTAGT. This CDR3 region has 16 residues.

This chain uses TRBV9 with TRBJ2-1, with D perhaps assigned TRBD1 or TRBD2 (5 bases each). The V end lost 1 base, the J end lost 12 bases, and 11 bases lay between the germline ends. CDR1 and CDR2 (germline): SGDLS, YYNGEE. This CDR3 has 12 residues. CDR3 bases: TGTGCCAGCAGCGTAATTAAGGGACCGCAGTTCTTC. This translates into CASSVIKGPQFF.

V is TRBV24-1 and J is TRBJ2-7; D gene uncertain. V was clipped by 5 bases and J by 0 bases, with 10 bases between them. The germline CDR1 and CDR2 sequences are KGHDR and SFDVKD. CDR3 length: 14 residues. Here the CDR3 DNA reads TGTGCCACCAGTGTCTCCGGCCACTCCTACGAGCAGTACTTC. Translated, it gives CATSVSGHSYEQYF.

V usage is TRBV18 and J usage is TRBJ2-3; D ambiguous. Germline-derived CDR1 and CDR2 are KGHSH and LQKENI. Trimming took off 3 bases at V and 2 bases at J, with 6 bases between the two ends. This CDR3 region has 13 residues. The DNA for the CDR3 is TGTGCCAGCTCACCCGAGCTCACAGATACGCAGTATTTT. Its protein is CASSPELTDTQYF.

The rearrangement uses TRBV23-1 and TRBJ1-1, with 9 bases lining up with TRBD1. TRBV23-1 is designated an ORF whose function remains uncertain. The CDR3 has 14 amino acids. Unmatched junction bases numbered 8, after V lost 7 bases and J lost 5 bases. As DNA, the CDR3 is TGCGCCAGCACCGCCGGGACAGGGAGAACTGAAGCTTTCTTT. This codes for CASTAGTGRTEAFF.

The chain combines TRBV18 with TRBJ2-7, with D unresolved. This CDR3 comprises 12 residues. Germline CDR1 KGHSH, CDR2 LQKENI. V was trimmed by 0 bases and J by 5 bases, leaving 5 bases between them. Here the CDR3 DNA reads TGTGCCAGCTCACCACCAGGGAACGAGCAGTACTTC. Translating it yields CASSPPGNEQYF.

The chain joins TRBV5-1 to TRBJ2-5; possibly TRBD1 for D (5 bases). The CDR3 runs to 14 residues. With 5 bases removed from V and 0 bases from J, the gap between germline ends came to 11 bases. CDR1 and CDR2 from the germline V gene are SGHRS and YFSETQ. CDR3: CASRTETHQETQYF. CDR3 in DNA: TGCGCCAGCAGGACAGAGACACACCAAGAGACCCAGTACTTC.

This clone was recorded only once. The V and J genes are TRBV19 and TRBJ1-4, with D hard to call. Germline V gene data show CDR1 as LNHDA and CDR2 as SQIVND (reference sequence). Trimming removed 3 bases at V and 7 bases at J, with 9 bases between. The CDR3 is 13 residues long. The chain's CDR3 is CASSIRHIEKLFF. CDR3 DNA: TGTGCCAGTAGTATCCGACATATTGAAAAACTGTTTTTT. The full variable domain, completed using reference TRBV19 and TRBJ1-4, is DGGITQSPKYLFRKEGQNVTLSCEQNLNHDAMYWYRQDPGQGLRLIYYSQIVNDFQKGDIAEGYSVSREKKESFPLTVTSAQKNPTAFYLCASSIRHIEKLFFGSGTQLSVL.

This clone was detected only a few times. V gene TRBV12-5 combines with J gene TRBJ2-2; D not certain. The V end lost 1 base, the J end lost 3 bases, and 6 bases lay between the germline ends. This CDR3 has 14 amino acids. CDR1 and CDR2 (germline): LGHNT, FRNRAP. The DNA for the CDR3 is TGTGCTAGTGGTTTGGGATCCGACACCGGGGAGCTGTTTTTT. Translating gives CASGLGSDTGELFF. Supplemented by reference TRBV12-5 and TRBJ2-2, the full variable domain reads DARVTQTPRHKVTEMGQEVTMRCQPILGHNTVFWYRQTMMQGLELLAYFRNRAPLDDSGMPKDRFSAEMPDATLATLKIQPSEPRDSAVYFCASGLGSDTGELFFGEGSRLTVL.

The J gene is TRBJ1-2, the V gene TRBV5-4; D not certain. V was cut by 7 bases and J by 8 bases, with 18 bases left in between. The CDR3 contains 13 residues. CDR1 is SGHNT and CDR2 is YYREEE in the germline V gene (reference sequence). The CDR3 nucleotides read TGTGCCAGCTACCGGGTTTTCGAGGGCGGCTACACCTTC. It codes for CASYRVFEGGYTF.

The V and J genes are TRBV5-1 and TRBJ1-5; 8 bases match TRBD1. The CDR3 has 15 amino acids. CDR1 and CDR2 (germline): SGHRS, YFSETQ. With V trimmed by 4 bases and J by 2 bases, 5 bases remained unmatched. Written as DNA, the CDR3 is TGCGCCAGCAGCCAGACAGGGGTGGGCAATCAGCCCCAGCATTTT. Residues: CASSQTGVGNQPQHF.

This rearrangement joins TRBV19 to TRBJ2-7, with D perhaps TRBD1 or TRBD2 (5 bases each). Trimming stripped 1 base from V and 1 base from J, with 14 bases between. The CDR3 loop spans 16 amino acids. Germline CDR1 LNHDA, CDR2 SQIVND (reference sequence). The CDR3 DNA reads TGTGCCAGTAGTATAGGGTCGGGGACCTTATCCTACGAGCAGTACTTC. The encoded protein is CASSIGSGTLSYEQYF.

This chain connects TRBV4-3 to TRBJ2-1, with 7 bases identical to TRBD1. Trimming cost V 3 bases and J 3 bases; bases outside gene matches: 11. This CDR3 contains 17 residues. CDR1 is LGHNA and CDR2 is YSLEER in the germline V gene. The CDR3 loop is CASSQSTVQGVYNEQFF. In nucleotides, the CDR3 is TGCGCCAGCAGCCAGAGCACGGTTCAGGGGGTCTACAATGAGCAGTTCTTC.

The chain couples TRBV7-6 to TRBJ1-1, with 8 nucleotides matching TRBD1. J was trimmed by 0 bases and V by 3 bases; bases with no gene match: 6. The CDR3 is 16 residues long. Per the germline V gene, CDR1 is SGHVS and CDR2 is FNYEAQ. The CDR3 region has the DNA TGTGCCAGCAGCTTGATGGACAGGGCCTTGAACACTGAAGCTTTCTTT. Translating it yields CASSLMDRALNTEAFF.

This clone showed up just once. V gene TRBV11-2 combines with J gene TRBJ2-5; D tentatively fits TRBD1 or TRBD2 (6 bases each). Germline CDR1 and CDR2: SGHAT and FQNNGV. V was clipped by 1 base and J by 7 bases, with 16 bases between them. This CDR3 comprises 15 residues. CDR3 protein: CASSLARGLGGTQYF. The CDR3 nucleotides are TGTGCCAGCAGCTTAGCCCGGGGGCTTGGCGGGACCCAGTACTTC.

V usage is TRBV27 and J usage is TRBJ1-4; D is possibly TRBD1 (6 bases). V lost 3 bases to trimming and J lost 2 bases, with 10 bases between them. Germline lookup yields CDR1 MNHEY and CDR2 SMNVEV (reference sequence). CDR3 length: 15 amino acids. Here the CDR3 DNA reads TGTGCCAGCAGTTTTCGGACAGACACTAATGAAAAACTGTTTTTT. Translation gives CASSFRTDTNEKLFF.

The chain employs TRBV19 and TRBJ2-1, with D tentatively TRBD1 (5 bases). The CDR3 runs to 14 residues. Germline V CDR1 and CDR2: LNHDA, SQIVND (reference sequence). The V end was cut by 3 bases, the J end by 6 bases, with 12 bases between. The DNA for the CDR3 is TGTGCCAGTAGTATCGGATGGGGCCTCAATGAGCAGTTCTTC. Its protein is CASSIGWGLNEQFF.

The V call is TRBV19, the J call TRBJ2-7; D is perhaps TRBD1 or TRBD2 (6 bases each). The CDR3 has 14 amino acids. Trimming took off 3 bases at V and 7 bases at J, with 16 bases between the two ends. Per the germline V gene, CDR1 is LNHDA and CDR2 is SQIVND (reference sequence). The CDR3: CASSMEGGPWEQYF. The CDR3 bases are TGTGCCAGTAGTATGGAGGGGGGCCCTTGGGAGCAGTACTTC.

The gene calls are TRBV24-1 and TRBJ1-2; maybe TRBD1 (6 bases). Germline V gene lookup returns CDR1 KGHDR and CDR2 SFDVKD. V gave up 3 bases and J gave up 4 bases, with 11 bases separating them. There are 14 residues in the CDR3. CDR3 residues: CATSDSQGPYGYTF. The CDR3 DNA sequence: TGTGCCACCAGTGATAGTCAGGGGCCCTATGGCTACACCTTC.